This passage covers 27 T cell receptor beta chains from one sample sequenced in a study of blood T cell repertoires in COVID-19. Generated by immunoSEQ multiplex PCR, the TCRdb table keeps only in-frame clones and is missing some. The sample carries around 150,000 clones, over 75% recorded once. Sequences were obtained from peripheral blood. The origin of the receptors is an older man with acute or convalescent COVID-19.

A single count supports this clone. CDR3 sequence: CASRPFGDSEAFF. The CDR3 DNA is TGTGCCAGCAGACCTTTCGGGGACAGTGAAGCTTTCTTT. The chain employs TRBV9 and TRBJ1-1, with 7 bases that match TRBD1. J was trimmed by 7 bases and V by 5 bases; bases with no gene match: 8. There are 13 residues in the CDR3. Germline CDR1 and CDR2: SGDLS and YYNGEE.

V is TRBV14 and J is TRBJ1-4, with D perhaps TRBD1 (5 bases). CDR1 is SGHDN, CDR2 FVKESK, per germline. The CDR3 extends over 13 amino acids. Trimming removed 4 bases at V and 4 bases at J, with 7 bases between. As DNA, the CDR3 is TGTGCCAGCAGCCGGGGACTTAATGAAAAACTGTTTTTT. This translates into CASSRGLNEKLFF.

The rearrangement uses TRBV7-3 and TRBJ2-7; tentative D call: TRBD2 (7 bases). The CDR3 length is 14 residues. Germline V gene data show CDR1 as SGHTA and CDR2 as FQGTGA. Trimming pared 2 bases from V and 2 bases from J, leaving 10 bases between. Written as DNA, the CDR3 is TGTGCCAGCAGCTTAGGGGGGGGCCCCTACGAGCAGTACTTC. It is translated as CASSLGGGPYEQYF.

A few counts support this clone. The gene calls are TRBV7-9 and TRBJ2-2, with D possibly being TRBD1 (5 bases). Trimming shortened V by 5 bases and J by 6 bases, and 16 bases separated the two germline ends. This CDR3 is 15 amino acids long. CDR1 is SEHNR, CDR2 FQNEAQ, per germline (reference sequence). CDR3: CASSRRANLAGELFF. Written as DNA, the CDR3 is TGTGCCAGCAGCCGCAGGGCGAATCTGGCCGGGGAGCTGTTTTTT. Full variable domain (missing parts from reference TRBV7-9 and TRBJ2-2): DTGVSQNPRHKITKRGQNVTFRCDPISEHNRLYWYRQTLGQGPEFLTYFQNEAQLEKSRLLSDRFSAERPKGSFSTLEIQRTEQGDSAMYLCASSRRANLAGELFFGEGSRLTVL.

This clone showed up just once. V usage is TRBV20-1 and J usage is TRBJ2-1; TRBD2 is a possible D gene (5 bases). The CDR3 is 13 amino acids. In germline, CDR1 is DFQATT, CDR2 SNEGSKA (reference sequence). The V end lost 3 bases, the J end lost 8 bases, and 14 bases lay between the germline ends. In DNA form, the CDR3 reads TGCAGTGCTAGTTTATCCCGGGGTTATGAGCAGTTCTTC. This sequence encodes CSASLSRGYEQFF.

By frequency in the sample, this clone is medium-sized. The J gene is TRBJ2-7, the V gene TRBV27, with D possibly TRBD1 on 6 matching bases. The length of the CDR3 is 14 residues. Germline CDR1 is MNHEY and CDR2 is SMNVEV (reference sequence). With 6 bases removed from V and 0 bases from J, the gap between germline ends came to 12 bases. CDR3 amino acids: CASRISGDSYEQYF. CDR3 coding DNA: TGTGCCAGCAGAATCTCAGGGGACTCCTACGAGCAGTACTTC.

The J gene is TRBJ1-2, the V gene TRBV6-5; D unclear. Trimming shortened V by 2 bases and J by 2 bases, and 9 bases separated the two germline ends. This CDR3 region has 14 residues. The germline gives CDR1 MNHEY, CDR2 SVGAGI. The CDR3 sequence is CASSYDWQNYGYTF. The DNA for the CDR3 is TGTGCCAGCAGTTACGATTGGCAAAACTATGGCTACACCTTC.

This rearrangement joins TRBV27 to TRBJ1-1; D may be TRBD1 (6 bases). In germline, CDR1 is MNHEY, CDR2 SMNVEV (reference sequence). V was shortened by 3 bases and J by 5 bases, with 10 bases between the two germline ends. The CDR3 consists of 13 residues. This CDR3 is CASSFQGPTEAFF. Written as DNA, the CDR3 is TGTGCCAGCAGTTTCCAGGGGCCTACTGAAGCTTTCTTT.

The rearrangement uses TRBV4-1 and TRBJ2-1; the match to TRBD2 covers 13 bases. CDR3 length: 16 amino acids. Germline CDR1 reads MGHRA; CDR2 reads YSYEKL. V lost 4 bases, J lost 4 bases, and 4 bases stayed unmatched. The CDR3 reads CASSPRLAGGYNEQFF. The DNA of the CDR3 is TGCGCCAGCAGCCCCCGACTAGCGGGGGGTTACAATGAGCAGTTCTTC.

The rearrangement links TRBV7-3 to TRBJ1-5; D is ambiguous. Trimming took off 3 bases at V and 6 bases at J, with 18 bases between the two ends. The CDR3 consists of 16 residues. The germline V gene encodes CDR1 SGHTA and CDR2 FQGTGA. CDR3 residues: CASSFNDGERVQPQHF. The CDR3 DNA follows: TGTGCCAGCAGCTTTAACGACGGGGAAAGGGTTCAGCCCCAGCATTTT.

The chain is built from TRBV5-1 and TRBJ2-1; D is possibly TRBD1 (10 bases). This CDR3 is built from 19 residues. Per the germline V gene, CDR1 is SGHRS and CDR2 is YFSETQ. Deletions cut 4 bases from V and 9 bases from J, with 32 bases between. The chain's CDR3 is CASSRDRGLVAGGSGEQFF. The CDR3 DNA reads as TGCGCCAGCAGCCGGGACAGGGGACTTGTGGCGGGAGGGAGCGGTGAGCAGTTCTTC.

J is TRBJ1-5 and V is TRBV6-5; tentatively, D is TRBD1 (6 bases). The V gene lost 2 bases and the J gene lost 9 bases, with 11 bases spanning the gap. CDR1 MNHEY and CDR2 SVGAGI come from the germline V gene. The CDR3 has 13 residues. CDR3 in DNA: TGTGCCAGCAGTTACCAGAAAGGGGGGCCCCAGCATTTT. It translates to CASSYQKGGPQHF.

This chain links TRBV4-2 with TRBJ2-7, with TRBD1 identical over 10 bases. V lost 4 bases, J lost 4 bases, and 7 bases stayed unmatched. The CDR3 consists of 15 residues. CDR1 and CDR2 from the germline V gene are LGHNA and YNFKEQ. The CDR3 spells CASSRLGTGVYEQYF. CDR3 in DNA: TGTGCCAGCAGCCGCCTCGGGACAGGGGTTTACGAGCAGTACTTC.

CDR3 in DNA: TGTGCCAGCAGCTTAGAGCCAGGGGACTATGGCTACACCTTC. Residues: CASSLEPGDYGYTF. The chain uses TRBV7-2 and TRBJ1-2, with TRBD1 as a possible D gene (6 bases). Per the germline V gene, CDR1 is SGHTA and CDR2 is FQGNSA. V dropped 1 base and J dropped 3 bases, with 9 bases sitting between them. The CDR3 runs 14 residues. The entire variable domain, with the rest obtained from reference TRBV7-2 and TRBJ1-2, is as follows: GAGVSQSPSNKVTEKGKDVELRCDPISGHTALYWYRQSLGQGLEFLIYFQGNSAPDKSGLPSDRFSAERTGGSVSTLTIQRTQQEDSAVYLCASSLEPGDYGYTFGSGTRLTVV.

The chain is built from TRBV11-2 and TRBJ2-1; D remains unclear. The CDR3 is 11 residues long. Germline-derived CDR1 and CDR2 are SGHAT and FQNNGV. Trimming took off 5 bases at V and 5 bases at J, with 4 bases between the two ends. Written as DNA, the CDR3 is TGTGCCAGCAGCCAGAACAATGAGCAGTTCTTC. This translates into CASSQNNEQFF.

This rearrangement joins TRBV5-6 to TRBJ1-6; 10 bases fit TRBD1. Germline lookup yields CDR1 SGHDT and CDR2 YYEEEE. The CDR3 extends over 16 amino acids. With V trimmed by 3 bases and J by 8 bases, 8 bases remained unmatched. The CDR3 DNA reads TGTGCCAGCAGCTCAATAAGGGACAGGGGTGATTCACCCCTCCACTTT. It specifies CASSSIRDRGDSPLHF.

V is TRBV6-5 and J is TRBJ2-1; D is uncertain. CDR1 and CDR2 from the germline V gene are MNHEY and SVGAGI. CDR3 size: 14 residues. Trimming left V 11 bases short and J 6 bases short, with 20 bases between. In DNA form, the CDR3 reads TGTGCCTCCTCACCCTCTCTTTGGCCCAATGAGCAGTTCTTC. This translates into CASSPSLWPNEQFF.

This clone came up once. The chain employs TRBV7-5 and TRBJ1-1; the table's D call, TRBD1, has no DNA check behind it. TRBV7-5 has pseudogene status. The CDR3 has 12 amino acids. In DNA, the CDR3 is TGTGTCAGAAGGGGGCTCCACACTGAAGCTTTCTTT. Protein product: CVRRGLHTEAFF.

The chain joins TRBV24-1 to TRBJ2-3; TRBD1 aligns across 7 bases. CDR1 is KGHDR, CDR2 SFDVKD, per germline. The CDR3 is made up of 15 amino acids. V dropped 2 bases and J dropped 4; count of bases not matched to a gene: 5. CDR3 DNA sequence: TGTGCCACCAGTGATTCGAGGACAGGATCAGATACGCAGTATTTT. Its translation: CATSDSRTGSDTQYF.

The chain links TRBV27 to TRBJ2-3; 7 positions agree with TRBD2. Trimming at V came to 6 bases and at J to 0 bases, leaving 9 bases not matched to a gene. The CDR3 covers 16 residues. Germline CDR1 is MNHEY and CDR2 is SMNVEV (reference sequence). The CDR3, as DNA: TGTGCCAGCAGCCCTCTGGGGGGAGGGAGCACAGATACGCAGTATTTT. Translating gives CASSPLGGGSTDTQYF.

The table lists this clone with a few counts. V gene TRBV7-2 combines with J gene TRBJ1-2; 10 bases line up with TRBD1. The CDR3 is made up of 14 amino acids. The junction had 14 bases not matched to a gene; V was cut back by 6 bases and J by 13 bases. Germline V gene lookup returns CDR1 SGHTA and CDR2 FQGNSA. The chain's CDR3 is CASRTPGQGLICTF. The CDR3 coding sequence is TGTGCCAGCAGGACACCGGGACAGGGGCTGATTTGCACCTTC. Complete variable domain (other parts from reference TRBV7-2 and TRBJ1-2): GAGVSQSPSNKVTEKGKDVELRCDPISGHTALYWYRQSLGQGLEFLIYFQGNSAPDKSGLPSDRFSAERTGGSVSTLTIQRTQQEDSAVYLCASRTPGQGLICTFGSGTRLTVV.

This clone was seen only a few times. J is TRBJ2-7 and V is TRBV7-2; 9 bases match TRBD2. CDR3 length: 14 residues. The ends lost 7 bases at V and 2 bases at J; junction bases unmatched: 6. CDR1 is SGHTA and CDR2 is FQGNSA in the germline V gene. Here the CDR3 reads CASTGTSYAYEQYF. CDR3 in DNA: TGTGCCAGCACCGGGACTAGCTACGCCTACGAGCAGTACTTC.

The chain employs TRBV13 and TRBJ2-1; D not resolved. Trimming removed 4 bases at V and 8 bases at J, with 9 bases between. CDR1 PRHDT and CDR2 FYEKMQ come from the germline V gene (reference sequence). This CDR3 has 12 amino acids. CDR3: CASSSFGYEQFF. Written as DNA, the CDR3 is TGTGCCAGCAGCTCGTTCGGGTATGAGCAGTTCTTC.

This clone was seen once. The chain combines TRBV9 with TRBJ2-7; D is possibly TRBD2 (7 bases). The CDR3 loop spans 16 amino acids. CDR1 and CDR2 (germline): SGDLS, YYNGEE. V was clipped by 0 bases and J by 5 bases, with 18 bases between them. The CDR3 DNA reads as TGTGCCAGCAGCGTAGGGGGGGGCCCCCGAATCAACGAGCAGTACTTC. Residues: CASSVGGGPRINEQYF.

The chain carries TRBV5-5 and TRBJ1-1, with D tentatively TRBD1 (5 bases). Trimming stripped 4 bases from V and 5 bases from J, with 18 bases between. Germline CDR1 SGHKS, CDR2 YYEKEE (reference sequence). This CDR3 has 15 amino acids. The CDR3 DNA reads TGTGCCAGCAGCACCCGCGGTGGGGGAGGGACTGAAGCTTTCTTT. It codes for CASSTRGGGGTEAFF.

This chain uses TRBV6-5 with TRBJ2-7; D is undetermined. The ends were cut back, 0 bases at V and 2 bases at J, with 11 bases in the middle. CDR1 is MNHEY and CDR2 is SVGAGI in the germline V gene. CDR3 length: 15 amino acids. CDR3 loop: CASSYSYDQAYEQYF. The CDR3 nucleotides are TGTGCCAGCAGTTACTCGTATGACCAGGCCTACGAGCAGTACTTC.

This chain connects TRBV7-8 to TRBJ2-1; 9 bases match TRBD2. The CDR3 extends over 16 amino acids. After removal of 1 base from V and 6 bases from J, the junction contained 7 bases not matched to a gene. The germline V gene has CDR1 SGHVS and CDR2 FQNEAQ. The CDR3 spells CASSLVAGGPSNEQFF. DNA of the CDR3: TGTGCCAGCAGCTTAGTTGCGGGGGGGCCGAGCAATGAGCAGTTCTTC.